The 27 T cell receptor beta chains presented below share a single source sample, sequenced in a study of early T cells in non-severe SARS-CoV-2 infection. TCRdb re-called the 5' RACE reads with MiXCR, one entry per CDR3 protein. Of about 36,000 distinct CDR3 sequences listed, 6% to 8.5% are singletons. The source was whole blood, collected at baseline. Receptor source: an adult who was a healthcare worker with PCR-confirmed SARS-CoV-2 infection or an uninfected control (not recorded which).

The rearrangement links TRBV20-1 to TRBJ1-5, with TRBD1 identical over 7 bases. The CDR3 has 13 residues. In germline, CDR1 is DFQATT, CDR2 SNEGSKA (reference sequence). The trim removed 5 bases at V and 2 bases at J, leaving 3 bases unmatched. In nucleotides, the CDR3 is TGCAGTGCTCCCGGGACAGGCAATCAGCCCCAGCATTTT. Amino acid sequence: CSAPGTGNQPQHF.

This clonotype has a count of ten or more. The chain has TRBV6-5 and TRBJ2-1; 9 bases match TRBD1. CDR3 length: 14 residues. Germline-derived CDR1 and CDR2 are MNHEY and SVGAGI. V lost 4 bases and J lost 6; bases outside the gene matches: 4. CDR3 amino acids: CASSFPDRGNEQFF. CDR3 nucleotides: TGTGCCAGCAGTTTCCCGGACAGGGGCAATGAGCAGTTCTTC.

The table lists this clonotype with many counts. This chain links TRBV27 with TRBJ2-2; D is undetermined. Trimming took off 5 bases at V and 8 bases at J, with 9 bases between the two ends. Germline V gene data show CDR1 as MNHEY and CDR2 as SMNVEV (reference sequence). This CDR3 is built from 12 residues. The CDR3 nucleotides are TGTGCCAGCAGTCCCCCGGCGGGGGAGCTGTTTTTT. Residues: CASSPPAGELFF.

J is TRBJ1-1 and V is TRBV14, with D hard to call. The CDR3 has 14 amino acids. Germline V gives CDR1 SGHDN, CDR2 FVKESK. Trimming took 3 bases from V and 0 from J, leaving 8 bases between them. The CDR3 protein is CASSQTLMNTEAFF. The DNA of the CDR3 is TGTGCCAGCAGCCAGACTCTCATGAACACTGAAGCTTTCTTT.

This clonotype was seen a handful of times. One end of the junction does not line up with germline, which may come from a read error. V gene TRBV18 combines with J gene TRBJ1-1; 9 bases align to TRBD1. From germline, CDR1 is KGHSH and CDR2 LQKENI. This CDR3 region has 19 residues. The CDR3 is CASSPPRATGGALNPEAFF. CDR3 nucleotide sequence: TGTGCCAGCTCACCCCCGAGGGCGACAGGGGGTGCCCTGAACCCTGAAGCTTTCTTT.

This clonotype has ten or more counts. CDR3 in amino acids: CASSTWGGNQETQYF. In nucleotides, the CDR3 is TGTGCCAGCAGTACGTGGGGTGGGAACCAAGAGACCCAGTACTTC. This sequence joins TRBV6-6 and TRBJ2-5; D is unclear. With 5 bases removed from V and 0 bases from J, the gap between germline ends came to 13 bases. The length of the CDR3 is 15 residues. Germline lookup yields CDR1 MNHNY and CDR2 SVGAGI (reference sequence).

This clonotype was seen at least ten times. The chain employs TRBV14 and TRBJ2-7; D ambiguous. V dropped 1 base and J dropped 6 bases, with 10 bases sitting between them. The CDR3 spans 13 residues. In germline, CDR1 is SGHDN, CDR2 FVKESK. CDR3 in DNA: TGTGCCAGCAGCCAAGTCCCCGAAGGCGAGCAGTACTTC. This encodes CASSQVPEGEQYF.

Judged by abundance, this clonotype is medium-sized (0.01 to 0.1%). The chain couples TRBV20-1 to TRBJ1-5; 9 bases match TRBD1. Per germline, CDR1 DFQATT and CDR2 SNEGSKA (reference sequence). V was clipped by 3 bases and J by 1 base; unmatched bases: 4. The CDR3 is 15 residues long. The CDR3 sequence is CSARGTGSSNQPQHF. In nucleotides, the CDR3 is TGCAGTGCTAGGGGGACAGGGTCGAGCAATCAGCCCCAGCATTTT.

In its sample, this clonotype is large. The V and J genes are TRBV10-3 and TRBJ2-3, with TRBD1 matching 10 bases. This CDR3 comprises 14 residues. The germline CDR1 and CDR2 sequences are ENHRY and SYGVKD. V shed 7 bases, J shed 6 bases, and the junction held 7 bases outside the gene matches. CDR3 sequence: CAIKGTGEADTQYF. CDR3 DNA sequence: TGTGCCATCAAGGGGACAGGGGAAGCCGATACGCAGTATTTT.

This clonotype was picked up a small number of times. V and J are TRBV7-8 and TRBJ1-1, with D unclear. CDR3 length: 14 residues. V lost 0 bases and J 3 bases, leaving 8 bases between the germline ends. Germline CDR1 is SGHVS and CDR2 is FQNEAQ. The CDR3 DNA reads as TGTGCCAGCAGCTTAGCGACGGCAGACACTGAAGCTTTCTTT. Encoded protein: CASSLATADTEAFF.

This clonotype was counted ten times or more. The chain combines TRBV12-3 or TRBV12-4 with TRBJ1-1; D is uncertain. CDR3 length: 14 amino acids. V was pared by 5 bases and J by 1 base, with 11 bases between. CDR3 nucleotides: TGTGCCAGCAGTCCAAACCTGGGGAACACTGAAGCTTTCTTT. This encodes CASSPNLGNTEAFF.

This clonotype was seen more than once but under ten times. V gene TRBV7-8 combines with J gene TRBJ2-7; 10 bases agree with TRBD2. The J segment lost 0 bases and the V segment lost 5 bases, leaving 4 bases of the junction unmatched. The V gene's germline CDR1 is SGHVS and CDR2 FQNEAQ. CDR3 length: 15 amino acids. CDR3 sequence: CASSVTSGYSYEQYF. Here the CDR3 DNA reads TGTGCCAGCAGCGTGACTAGCGGGTACTCCTACGAGCAGTACTTC.

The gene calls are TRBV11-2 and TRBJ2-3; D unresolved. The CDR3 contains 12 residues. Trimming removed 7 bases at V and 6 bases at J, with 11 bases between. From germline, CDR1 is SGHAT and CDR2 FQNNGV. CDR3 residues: CASTRGSDTQYF. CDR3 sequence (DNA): TGTGCCAGCACTCGAGGTTCGGATACGCAGTATTTT.

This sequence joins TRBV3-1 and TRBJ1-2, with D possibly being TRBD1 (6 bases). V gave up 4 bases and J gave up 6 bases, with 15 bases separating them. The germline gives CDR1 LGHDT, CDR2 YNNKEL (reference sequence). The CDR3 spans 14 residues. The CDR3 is CASSPGRTADGYTF. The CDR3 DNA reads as TGTGCCAGCAGCCCTGGACGGACAGCCGATGGCTACACCTTC. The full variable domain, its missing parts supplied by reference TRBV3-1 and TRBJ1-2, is DTAVSQTPKYLVTQMGNDKSIKCEQNLGHDTMYWYKQDSKKFLKIMFSYNNKELIINETVPNRFSPKSPDKAHLNLHINSLELGDSAVYFCASSPGRTADGYTFGSGTRLTVV.

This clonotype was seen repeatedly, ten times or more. The CDR3 bases are TGCGCCAGCAGCCACACTTCAGCAGCTGAAGCTTTCTTT. This encodes CASSHTSAAEAFF. The chain couples TRBV5-1 to TRBJ1-1; D is uncertain. V shed 4 bases and J shed 6 bases, with 13 bases lying between them. This CDR3 is built from 13 residues. CDR1 SGHRS and CDR2 YFSETQ come from the germline V gene.

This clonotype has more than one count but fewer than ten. CDR3 DNA: TGTGCCAGCAGCTTAGAGTTATCGGGGACTGCATACAATGAGCAGTTCTTC. It codes for CASSLELSGTAYNEQFF. V gene TRBV11-1 combines with J gene TRBJ2-1; weak D call: TRBD2 (6 bases). Trimming removed 1 base at V and 4 bases at J, with 17 bases between. The CDR3 extends over 17 amino acids. In germline, CDR1 is SGHAT, CDR2 FQDESV (reference sequence).

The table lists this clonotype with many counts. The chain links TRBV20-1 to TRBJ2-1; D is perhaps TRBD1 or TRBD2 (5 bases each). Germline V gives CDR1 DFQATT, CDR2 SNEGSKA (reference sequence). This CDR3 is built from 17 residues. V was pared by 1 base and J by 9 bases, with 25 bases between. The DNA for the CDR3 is TGCAGTGCTAGAGGACCCCGGGACGCGATTACGAAGGGTGAGCAGTTCTTC. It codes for CSARGPRDAITKGEQFF.

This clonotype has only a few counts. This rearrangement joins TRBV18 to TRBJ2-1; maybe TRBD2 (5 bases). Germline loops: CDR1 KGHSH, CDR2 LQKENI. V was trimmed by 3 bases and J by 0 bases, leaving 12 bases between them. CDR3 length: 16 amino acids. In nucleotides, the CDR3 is TGTGCCAGCTCACCGATGGGCGGGCGCTCCTACAATGAGCAGTTCTTC. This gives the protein CASSPMGGRSYNEQFF.

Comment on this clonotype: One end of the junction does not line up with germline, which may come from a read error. CDR3 amino acids: CVSSQGQAFEQYF. DNA for the CDR3: TGTGTCAGCAGCCAGGGACAGGCTTTCGAGCAGTACTTC. The rearrangement links TRBV3-1 to TRBJ2-7; the match to TRBD1 covers 8 bases. Per the germline V gene, CDR1 is LGHDT and CDR2 is YNNKEL (reference sequence). The CDR3 length is 13 residues.

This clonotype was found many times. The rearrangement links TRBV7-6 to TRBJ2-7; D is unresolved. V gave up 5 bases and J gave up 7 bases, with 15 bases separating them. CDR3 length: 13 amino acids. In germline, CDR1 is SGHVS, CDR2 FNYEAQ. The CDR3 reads CASSPLPRNEQYF. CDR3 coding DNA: TGTGCCAGCAGCCCTCTTCCGAGGAATGAGCAGTACTTC.

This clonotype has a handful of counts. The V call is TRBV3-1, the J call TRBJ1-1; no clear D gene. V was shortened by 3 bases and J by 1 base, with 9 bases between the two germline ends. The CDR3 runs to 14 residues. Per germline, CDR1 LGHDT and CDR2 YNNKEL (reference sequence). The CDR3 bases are TGTGCCAGCAGCCAGGACGGACGGAACACTGAAGCTTTCTTT. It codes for CASSQDGRNTEAFF.

CDR3 sequence (DNA): TGCGCCAGCAGCCAAGATAGCTCGCGGGCCTACGAGCAGTACTTC. It codes for CASSQDSSRAYEQYF. The chain combines TRBV4-1 with TRBJ2-7, with D possibly matching TRBD2 (5 bases). Germline-derived CDR1 and CDR2 are MGHRA and YSYEKL. CDR3 size: 15 residues. V was cut by 0 bases and J by 2 bases, with 11 bases left in between.

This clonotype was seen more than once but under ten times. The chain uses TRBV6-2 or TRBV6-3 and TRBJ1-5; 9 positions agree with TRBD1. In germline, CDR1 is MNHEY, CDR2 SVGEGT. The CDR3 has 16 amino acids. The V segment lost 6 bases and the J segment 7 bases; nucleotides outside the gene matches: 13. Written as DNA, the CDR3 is TGTGCCAGCAGCCGAGGAATTACAGGGGGCAGGCAGCCCCAGCATTTT. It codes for CASSRGITGGRQPQHF.

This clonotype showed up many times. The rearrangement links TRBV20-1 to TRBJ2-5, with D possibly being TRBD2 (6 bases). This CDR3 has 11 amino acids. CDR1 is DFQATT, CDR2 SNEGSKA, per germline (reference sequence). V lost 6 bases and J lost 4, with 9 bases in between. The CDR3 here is CSAVAAETQYF. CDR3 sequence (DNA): TGCAGTGCAGTAGCGGCAGAGACCCAGTACTTC.

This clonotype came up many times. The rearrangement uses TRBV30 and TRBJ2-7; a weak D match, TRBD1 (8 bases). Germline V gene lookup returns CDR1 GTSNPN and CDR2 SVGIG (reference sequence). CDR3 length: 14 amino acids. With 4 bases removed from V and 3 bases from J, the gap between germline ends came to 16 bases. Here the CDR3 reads CAWNVYRGGYEQYF. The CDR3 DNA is TGTGCCTGGAATGTATACAGGGGGGGCTACGAGCAGTACTTC.

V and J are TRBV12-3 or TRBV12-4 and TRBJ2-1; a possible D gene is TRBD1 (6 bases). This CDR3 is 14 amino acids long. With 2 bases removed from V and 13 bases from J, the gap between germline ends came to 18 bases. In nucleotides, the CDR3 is TGTGCCAGCAGTTTACCCGGGACACACAGACCCCAGTTCTTC. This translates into CASSLPGTHRPQFF.

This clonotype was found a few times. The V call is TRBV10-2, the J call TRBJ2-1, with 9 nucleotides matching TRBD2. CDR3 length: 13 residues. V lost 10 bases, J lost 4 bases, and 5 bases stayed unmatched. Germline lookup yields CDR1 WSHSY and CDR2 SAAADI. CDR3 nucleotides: TGCGCCACCCGACTAGCGGTGTACAATGAGCAGTTCTTC. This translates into CATRLAVYNEQFF.